This is a list of T cell receptor beta chains from one sample in a study of T-cell reconstitution after alpha-beta-depleted transplantation in children. TCRdb called the PCR reads again in MiXCR, with one record for every CDR3 protein. There are 330,000 or so distinct CDR3 sequences in the sample; 10% occur only once, and 2.4% lies in the top ten. This specimen was PBMCs from the stem cell graft donor, taken from the stem cell graft. The receptors here all came from a human donor who donated a stem cell graft to a child with acute lymphoblastic leukemia. The CDR3 runs from the conserved cysteine through the conserved F or W. The order of the fields is V gene, D gene, J gene, clone size, CDR3 protein, CDR3 DNA. The D gene is left open where the match is weak. Not all rows give a size; the values are once, few, many and, for expanded clones, a class.

>TRBV7-2|TRBD1|TRBJ2-5|.
CASSPGGWGKETQYF
TGTGCCAGCAGTCCAGGGGGATGGGGGAAAGAGACCCAGTACTTC
>TRBV10-2|.|TRBJ2-1|few
CASSEPQRGGLRGSSYNEQFF
TGCGCCAGCAGTGAGCCGCAAAGGGGGGGGCTGCGAGGAAGCTCCTACAATGAGCAGTTCTTC
>TRBV7-9|.|TRBJ2-1|.
CASVEWGSSYNEQFF
TGTGCCAGCGTCGAATGGGGGAGCTCCTACAATGAGCAGTTCTTC
>TRBV29-1|.|TRBJ1-2|.
CSVEEGLAYGYTF
TGCAGCGTTGAGGAGGGGCTGGCCTATGGCTACACCTTC
>TRBV7-3|.|TRBJ2-1|many
CASSSLTSEFNEQFF
TGTGCCAGCAGCTCCCTAACATCAGAGTTCAATGAGCAGTTCTTC
>TRBV7-7|.|TRBJ2-7|many
CASSLSPSYEQYF
TGTGCCAGCAGCCTCTCTCCTAGCTACGAGCAGTACTTC
>TRBV29-1|.|TRBJ2-3|.
CSVAPGSTSTDTQYF
TGCAGCGTTGCCCCGGGGAGTACTAGCACAGATACGCAGTATTTT
>TRBV27|.|TRBJ2-7|.
CASSQWSTSYYEQYF
TGTGCCAGCAGCCAGTGGTCCACCTCCTACTACGAGCAGTACTTC
>TRBV15|TRBD2|TRBJ2-3|few
CATSSRLAGSRDTQYF
TGTGCCACCAGCAGCCGACTAGCGGGTTCGCGGGATACGCAGTATTTT
>TRBV28|TRBD2|TRBJ2-1|few
CASSSTTSGIVGEQFF
TGTGCCAGCAGTTCTACGACTAGCGGGATAGTAGGTGAGCAGTTCTTC